These 7 T cell receptor beta chains were all obtained from the same sample, sequenced in a study of sequential checkpoint blockade in melanoma. Specified treatment: randomized to nivolumab then ipilimumab (arm A) or the reverse (arm B). Generated by immunoSEQ multiplex PCR, the TCRdb table keeps only in-frame clones and is missing some. The sample lists some 3,500 clones, roughly 17% occurring once. Sequenced material: tumor tissue (inferred from file names), taken from a patient given nivolumab and ipilimumab in sequence. These receptors all come from a human donor with melanoma.

This clone qualifies as medium-sized. The chain combines TRBV28 with TRBJ2-7, with 9 positions matching TRBD1. This CDR3 comprises 14 residues. V lost 1 base and J lost 7; bases outside the gene matches: 5. Looked up from germline, CDR1 is MDHEN and CDR2 is SYDVKM. The CDR3 DNA reads TGTGCCAGCAGTTTATACCGGGACAGGGAAGAGCAGTACTTC. Residues: CASSLYRDREEQYF.

This clone appeared many times. The chain joins TRBV23-1 to TRBJ1-1; the D is unclear. TRBV23-1 is sorted into the ORF group, with uncertain function. The CDR3 totals 13 residues. V was trimmed by 6 bases and J by 3 bases, leaving 11 bases between them. CDR3 coding DNA: TGCGCCAGCAGCTTTAGTAGGGACACTGAAGCTTTCTTT. This codes for CASSFSRDTEAFF.

By share, this clone ranks as medium-sized. This rearrangement joins TRBV11-3 to TRBJ2-3; D is unresolved. The length of the CDR3 is 15 residues. CDR1 is SGHNT, CDR2 YENEEA, per germline. V was clipped by 2 bases and J by 2 bases, with 11 bases between them. The chain's CDR3 is CASSLLNTVTDTQYF. The CDR3 DNA sequence: TGTGCCAGCAGCTTATTGAACACCGTCACAGATACGCAGTATTTT. Full variable domain (remainder filled in from reference TRBV11-3 and TRBJ2-3): EAGVVQSPRYKIIEKKQPVAFWCNPISGHNTLYWYLQNLGQGPELLIRYENEEAVDDSQLPKDRFSAERLKGVDSTLKIQPAELGDSAVYLCASSLLNTVTDTQYFGPGTRLTVL.

The rearrangement uses TRBV29-1 and TRBJ2-7; 9 bases fit TRBD1. V shed 2 bases, J shed 3 bases, and the junction held 5 bases outside the gene matches. Germline values: CDR1 SQVTM, CDR2 ANQGSEA. The CDR3 is 14 residues long. The CDR3: CSVESGTGIYEQYF. CDR3 DNA sequence: TGCAGCGTTGAATCTGGGACAGGGATCTACGAGCAGTACTTC.

In its sample, this clone is medium-sized (0.01 to 0.1%). V is TRBV6-8 and J is TRBJ1-5; D gene unclear. The CDR3 sequence is 13 residues long. The germline V gene has CDR1 MNHGY and CDR2 SAAAGT. The V gene lost 0 bases and the J gene lost 9 bases, with 9 bases spanning the gap. The CDR3 coding sequence is TGTGCCAGCAGTTACTCCCTGCGGGGGCCCCAGCATTTT. Amino acid sequence: CASSYSLRGPQHF.

This clone was detected only a few times. The chain uses TRBV9 and TRBJ1-2; 10 nucleotides agree with TRBD1. The CDR3 is made up of 12 amino acids. Looked up from germline, CDR1 is SGDLS and CDR2 is YYNGEE. V was clipped by 6 bases and J by 7 bases; unmatched bases: 3. DNA for the CDR3: TGTGCCAGCACCGGGACAGGGGCTGGCTACACCTTC. It is translated as CASTGTGAGYTF.

The rearrangement uses TRBV6-8 and TRBJ2-7; the D is unclear. The CDR3 loop spans 14 amino acids. Trimming left V 6 bases short and J 3 bases short, with 15 bases between. Germline V gene data show CDR1 as MNHGY and CDR2 as SAAAGT. The CDR3 reads CASRPSDGYYEQYF. CDR3 coding DNA: TGTGCCAGCAGACCGTCGGACGGATACTACGAGCAGTACTTC.